The clone carrying this TCR beta chain was counted many times. Its target is not known. TCRdb processed the 5' RACE reads anew with MiXCR; each CDR3 protein has one entry. The sample contains under 300,000 distinct CDR3 sequences, 6.9% of which appear only once. This sample is part of a study of T cells after yellow fever vaccination. Study results and limitations: Clonotypes appearing in both CD4 and CD8 compartments existed, and their share was small. Although the secondary response was weaker, it peaked faster, at day 5 versus 15.

The CDR3 loop spans 15 amino acids. Unmatched junction bases numbered 8, after V lost 3 bases and J lost 5 bases. The germline V gene has CDR1 SGHTA and CDR2 FQGNSA. Source: CD4+ T cells sorted from PBMCs, taken 15 days after the yellow fever booster vaccination. This TCR came from a man aged 25-45 years who received the YFV17D yellow fever vaccine. The chain employs TRBV7-2 and TRBJ2-5; 8 positions agree with TRBD2. The DNA for the CDR3 is TGTGCCAGCAGCTTCAATGCGGGAGGAGTGGAGACCCAGTACTTC. Residues: CASSFNAGGVETQYF.